This T cell receptor beta chain was captured in a study of cytomegalovirus exposure and HLA in healthy donors. 60 Vbeta and 13 Jbeta primers were used in PCR. Only in-frame clones appear in the TCRdb table, and some are missing; sequencing was by immunoSEQ multiplex PCR. The table records over 90,000 clones, around 67% of them present only once. Trimming left V 3 bases short and J 2 bases short, with 11 bases between. Germline assignment: CDR1 SGHAT and CDR2 FQNNGV. The CDR3 runs 14 residues. This clone was seen repeatedly, ten times or more. The specimen sequenced was PBMCs. The chain combines TRBV11-2 with TRBJ2-7, with D tentatively TRBD2 (6 bases). The source is a woman aged 50 to 65 in good health and CMV-seronegative. DNA for the CDR3: TGTGCCAGCAGCTTGGGGACTGGACCCTACGAGCAGTACTTC. It codes for CASSLGTGPYEQYF.